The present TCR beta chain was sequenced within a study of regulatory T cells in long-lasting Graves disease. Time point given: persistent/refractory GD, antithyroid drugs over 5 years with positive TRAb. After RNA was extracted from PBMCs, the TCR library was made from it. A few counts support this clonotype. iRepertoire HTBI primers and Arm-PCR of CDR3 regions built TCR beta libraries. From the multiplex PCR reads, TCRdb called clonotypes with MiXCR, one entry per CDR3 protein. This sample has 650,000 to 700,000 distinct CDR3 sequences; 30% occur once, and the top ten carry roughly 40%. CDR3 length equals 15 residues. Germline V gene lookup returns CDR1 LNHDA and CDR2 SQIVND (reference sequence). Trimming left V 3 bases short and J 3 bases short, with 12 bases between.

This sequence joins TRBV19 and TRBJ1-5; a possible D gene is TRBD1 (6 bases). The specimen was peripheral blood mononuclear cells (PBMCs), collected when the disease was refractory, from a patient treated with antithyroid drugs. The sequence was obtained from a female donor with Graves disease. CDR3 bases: TGTGCCAGTAGTATCCGAGGACAGAACAATCAGCCCCAGCATTTT. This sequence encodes CASSIRGQNNQPQHF. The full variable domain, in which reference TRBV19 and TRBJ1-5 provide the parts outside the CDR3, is DGGITQSPKYLFRKEGQNVTLSCEQNLNHDAMYWYRQDPGQGLRLIYYSQIVNDFQKGDIAEGYSVSREKKESFPLTVTSAQKNPTAFYLCASSIRGQNNQPQHFGDGTRLSIL.